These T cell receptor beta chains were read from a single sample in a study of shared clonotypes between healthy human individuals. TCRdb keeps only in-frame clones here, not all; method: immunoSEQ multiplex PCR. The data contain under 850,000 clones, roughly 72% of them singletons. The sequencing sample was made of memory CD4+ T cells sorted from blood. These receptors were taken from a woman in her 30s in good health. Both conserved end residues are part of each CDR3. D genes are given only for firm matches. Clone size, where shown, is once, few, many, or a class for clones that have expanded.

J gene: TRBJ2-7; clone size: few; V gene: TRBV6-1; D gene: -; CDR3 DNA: TGTGCCAGCACGGCGTACTACGAGCAGTACTTC; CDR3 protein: CASTAYYEQYF
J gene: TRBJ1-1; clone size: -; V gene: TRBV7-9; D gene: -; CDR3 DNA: TGTGCCAGCAGCTTACGCGAGGGGATGAACACTGAAGCTTTCTTT; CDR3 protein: CASSLREGMNTEAFF
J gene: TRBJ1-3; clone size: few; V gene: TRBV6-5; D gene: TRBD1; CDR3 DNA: TGTGCCAGCAGTTTCAGCAGGGGGTCTGGAAACACCATATATTTT; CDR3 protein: CASSFSRGSGNTIYF
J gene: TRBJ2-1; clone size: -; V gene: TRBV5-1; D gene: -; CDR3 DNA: TGCGCCAGCAGCTTTGGCCTAGTTCATGAGCAGTTCTTC; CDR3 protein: CASSFGLVHEQFF
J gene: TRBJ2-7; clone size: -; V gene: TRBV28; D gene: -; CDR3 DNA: TGTGCCAGCCGGAGGGACTACGAGCAGTACTTC; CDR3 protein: CASRRDYEQYF
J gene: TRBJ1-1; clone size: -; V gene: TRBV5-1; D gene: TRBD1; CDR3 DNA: TGCGCCAGCAGCTCCAGCGGGACAGTGAACACTGAAGCTTTCTTT; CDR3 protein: CASSSSGTVNTEAFF
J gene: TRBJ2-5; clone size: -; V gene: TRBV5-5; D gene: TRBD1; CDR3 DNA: TGTGCCAGCAGCTTGGGGCGTGGAAGGACAGGGCAAGAGACCCAGTACTTC; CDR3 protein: CASSLGRGRTGQETQYF
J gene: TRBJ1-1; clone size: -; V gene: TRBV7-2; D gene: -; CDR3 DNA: TGTGCCAGCAGCCCCACGGCCCGGGGAGAAGCTTTCTTT; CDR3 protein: CASSPTARGEAFF
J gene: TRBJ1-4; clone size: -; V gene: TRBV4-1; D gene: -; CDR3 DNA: TGCGCCAGCAGCCAAAAGTGGGGGCTGGATAATGAAAAACTGTTTTTT; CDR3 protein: CASSQKWGLDNEKLFF
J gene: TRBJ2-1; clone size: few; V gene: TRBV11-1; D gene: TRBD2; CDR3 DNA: TGTGCCAGCAGCTTTGCTAGCGGTAGCTCCTACAATGAGCAGTTCTTC; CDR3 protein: CASSFASGSSYNEQFF
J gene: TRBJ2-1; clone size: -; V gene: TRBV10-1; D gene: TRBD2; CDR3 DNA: TGCGCCAGCAGTGAGTTAACTAGCGCAGAGCAGTTCTTC; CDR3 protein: CASSELTSAEQFF
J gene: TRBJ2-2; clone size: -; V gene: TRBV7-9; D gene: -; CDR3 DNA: TGTGCCAGCAGCGTTGACCCCTCTGGGGACACCGGGGAGCTGTTTTTT; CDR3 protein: CASSVDPSGDTGELFF
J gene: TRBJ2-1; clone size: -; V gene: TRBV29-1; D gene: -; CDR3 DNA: TGCAGCGTTGGATGGGGGGTCGTAGGAGGGAAGAATGAGCAGTTCTTC; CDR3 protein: CSVGWGVVGGKNEQFF
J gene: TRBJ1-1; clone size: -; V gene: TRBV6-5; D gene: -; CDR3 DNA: TGTGCCAGCAGTTACTTTGGGATGAACACTGAAGCTTTCTTT; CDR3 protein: CASSYFGMNTEAFF
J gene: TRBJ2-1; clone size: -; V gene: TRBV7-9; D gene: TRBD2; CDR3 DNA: TGTGCCAGCAGCTTACGTCGTAGCGGGAGTTACAATGAGCAGTTCTTC; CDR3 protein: CASSLRRSGSYNEQFF
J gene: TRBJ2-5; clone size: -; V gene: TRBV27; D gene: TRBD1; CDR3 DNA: TGTGCCAGCAGTTTTAGGGACAGAACCCAAGAGACCCAGTACTTC; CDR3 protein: CASSFRDRTQETQYF
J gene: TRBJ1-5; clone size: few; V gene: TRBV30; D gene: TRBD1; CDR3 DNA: TGTGCCTGCGCAGGGACAGGGGGTCAGCCCCAGCATTTT; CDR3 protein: CACAGTGGQPQHF
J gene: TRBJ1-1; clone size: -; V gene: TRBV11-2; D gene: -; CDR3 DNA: TGTGCCAGCAGCCATGGGGGCCTGAACACTGAAGCTTTCTTT; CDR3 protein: CASSHGGLNTEAFF
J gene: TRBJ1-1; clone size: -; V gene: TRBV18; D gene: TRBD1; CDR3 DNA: TGTGCCAGCTCAGTTGGACAGGGGTATAGCGACACTGAAGCTTTCTTT; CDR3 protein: CASSVGQGYSDTEAFF
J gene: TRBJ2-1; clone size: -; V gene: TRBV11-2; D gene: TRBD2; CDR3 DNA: TGTGCCAGCAGCTTAAGCGGGAGCAACCCTATCGAGCAGTTCTTC; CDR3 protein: CASSLSGSNPIEQFF
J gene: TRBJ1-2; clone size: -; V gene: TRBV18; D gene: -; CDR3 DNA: TGTGCCAGCTCACCGACGCAAAACTATGGCTACACCTTC; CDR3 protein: CASSPTQNYGYTF
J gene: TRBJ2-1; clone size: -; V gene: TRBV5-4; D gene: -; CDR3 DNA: TGTGCCAGCAGACCACAAGGGATGATAGTGACCTACAATGAGCAGTTCTTC; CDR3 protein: CASRPQGMIVTYNEQFF
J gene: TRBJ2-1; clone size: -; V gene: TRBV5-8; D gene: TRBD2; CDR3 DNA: TGTGCCAGCAGCTCCTCTAGCGGGTCAGATGTTATCGATGAGCAGTTCTTC; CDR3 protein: CASSSSSGSDVIDEQFF
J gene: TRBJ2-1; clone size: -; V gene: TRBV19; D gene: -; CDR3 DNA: TGTGCCAGTAACCCCCTAGCGAGAAGCAACAATGAGCAGTTCTTC; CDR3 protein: CASNPLARSNNEQFF
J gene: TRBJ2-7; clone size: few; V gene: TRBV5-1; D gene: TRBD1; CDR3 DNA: TGCGCCAGCAGCTTGGACAGGGGGTCCGGCGAGCAGTACTTC; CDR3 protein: CASSLDRGSGEQYF
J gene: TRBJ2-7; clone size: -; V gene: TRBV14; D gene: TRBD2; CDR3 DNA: TGTGCCAGCAGCCCTGGTCGGGGAGGGCTTTACGAGCAGTACTTC; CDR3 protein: CASSPGRGGLYEQYF
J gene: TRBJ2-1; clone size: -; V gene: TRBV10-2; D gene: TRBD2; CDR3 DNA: TGCGCCAGCAACGCCATCTTGGAGGGACTAGCGGGAGGGCGGAATGAGCAGTTCTTC; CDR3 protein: CASNAILEGLAGGRNEQFF
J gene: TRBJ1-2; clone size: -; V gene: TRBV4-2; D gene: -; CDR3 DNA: TGTGCCAGCAGCCAAGACGCGGGTGTGGTTCGATATGGCTACACCTTC; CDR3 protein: CASSQDAGVVRYGYTF
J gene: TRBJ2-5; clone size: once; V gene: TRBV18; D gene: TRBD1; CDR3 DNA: TGTGCCAGCTCACACCCCGAGGGGGCAGAGACCCAGTACTTC; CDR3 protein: CASSHPEGAETQYF
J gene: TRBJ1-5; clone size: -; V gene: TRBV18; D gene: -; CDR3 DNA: TGTGCCAGCTCACTTGATAGCAATCAGCCCCAGCATTTT; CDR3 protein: CASSLDSNQPQHF
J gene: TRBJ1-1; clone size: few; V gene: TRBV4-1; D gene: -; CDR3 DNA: TGCGCCAGCAGCGAAGTGGACGGGAACACTGAAGCTTTCTTT; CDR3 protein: CASSEVDGNTEAFF
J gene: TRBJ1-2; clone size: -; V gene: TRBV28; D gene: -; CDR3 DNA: TGTGCCAGCAGTTTTGGGGGTGGTGTTTATGGCTACACCTTC; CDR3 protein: CASSFGGGVYGYTF
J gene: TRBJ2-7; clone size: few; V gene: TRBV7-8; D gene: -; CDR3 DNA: TGTGCCAGCAGCTTAGGTCCGGGTAGCTCCTACGAGCAGTACTTC; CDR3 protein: CASSLGPGSSYEQYF
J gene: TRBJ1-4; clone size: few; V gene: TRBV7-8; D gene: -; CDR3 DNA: TGTGCCAGCAGCTTTTCTAATGAAAAACTGTTTTTT; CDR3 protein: CASSFSNEKLFF
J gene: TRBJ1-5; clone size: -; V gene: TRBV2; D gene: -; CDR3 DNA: TGTGCCAGCACACAGGGACCAAATCAGCCCCAGCATTTT; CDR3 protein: CASTQGPNQPQHF
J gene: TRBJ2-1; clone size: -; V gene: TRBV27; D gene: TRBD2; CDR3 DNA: TGTGCCAGCAGCTCACCCTCCGGGACTAGGTTCGCGGCAGAGCAGTTCTTC; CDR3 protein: CASSSPSGTRFAAEQFF
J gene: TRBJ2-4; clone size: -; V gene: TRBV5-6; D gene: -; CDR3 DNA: TGTGCCAGCAGCAACACTGGGTCTGACATTCAGTACTTC; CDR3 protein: CASSNTGSDIQYF
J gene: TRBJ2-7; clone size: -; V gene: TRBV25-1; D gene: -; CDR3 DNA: TGTGCCAGCACCGGGGGCTCCTACGAGCAGTACTTC; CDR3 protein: CASTGGSYEQYF
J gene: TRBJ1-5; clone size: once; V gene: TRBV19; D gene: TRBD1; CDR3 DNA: TGTGCCAGTGGCGGGACAGGCAATCAGCCCCAGCATTTT; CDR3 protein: CASGGTGNQPQHF
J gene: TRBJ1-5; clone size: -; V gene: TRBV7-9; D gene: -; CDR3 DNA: TGTGCCAGCAGCTTAGGGACCCCTCAGCCCCAGCATTTT; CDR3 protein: CASSLGTPQPQHF
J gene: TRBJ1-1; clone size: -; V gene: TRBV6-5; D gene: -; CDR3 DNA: TGTGCCAGCAGTTACTCGGGAGGGCGGTCTGAAGCTTTCTTT; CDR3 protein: CASSYSGGRSEAFF
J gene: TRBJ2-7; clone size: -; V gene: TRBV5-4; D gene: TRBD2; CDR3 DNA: TGTGCCAGCAGCCAGCCGGGACTAGCGGACTACGAGCAGTACTTC; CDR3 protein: CASSQPGLADYEQYF
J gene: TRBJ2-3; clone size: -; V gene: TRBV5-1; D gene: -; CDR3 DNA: TGCGCCAGCAGCTTGGGAGAGGGAGCCAGCACAGATACGCAGTATTTT; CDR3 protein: CASSLGEGASTDTQYF
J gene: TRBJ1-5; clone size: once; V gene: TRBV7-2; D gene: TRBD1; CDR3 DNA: TGTGCCAGCAGCTACCTCGGGACAGGGTTGAGCAATCAGCCCCAGCATTTT; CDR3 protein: CASSYLGTGLSNQPQHF
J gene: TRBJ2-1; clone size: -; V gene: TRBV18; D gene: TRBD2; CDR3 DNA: TGTGCCAGCTCACGAGGGAGGGAACCGAATGAGCAGTTCTTC; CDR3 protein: CASSRGREPNEQFF
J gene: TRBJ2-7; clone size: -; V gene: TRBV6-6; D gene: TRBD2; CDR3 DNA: TGTGCCAGCAGTTACAGAGCGGGAAACGAGCAGTACTTC; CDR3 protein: CASSYRAGNEQYF
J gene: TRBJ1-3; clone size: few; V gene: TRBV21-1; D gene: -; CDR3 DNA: TGTGCCACCTCGATGCTGCCTGGAAACACCATATATTTT; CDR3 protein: CATSMLPGNTIYF
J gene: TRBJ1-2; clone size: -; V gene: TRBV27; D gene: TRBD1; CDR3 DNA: TGTGCCAGCAAGGGACAGGGGAGCTATGGCTACACCTTC; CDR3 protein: CASKGQGSYGYTF
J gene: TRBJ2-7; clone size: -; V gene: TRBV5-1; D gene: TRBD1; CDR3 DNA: TGCGCCAGCAGCCCGGGACAGGGGATCCCCTACGAGCAGTACTTC; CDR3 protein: CASSPGQGIPYEQYF
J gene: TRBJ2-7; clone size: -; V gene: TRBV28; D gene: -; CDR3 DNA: TGTGCCAGCAGTTTACAGGGCCCCTACGAGCAGTACTTC; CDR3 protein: CASSLQGPYEQYF
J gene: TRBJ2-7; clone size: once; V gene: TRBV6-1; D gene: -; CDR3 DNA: TGTGCCAGCAGTGAAGCGCAGGGGGGCTCCTACGAGCAGTACTTC; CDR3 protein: CASSEAQGGSYEQYF